The entry that follows covers one TCR beta chain sequence. Its matching antigen is unknown. This sample was taken from a study of T cells in localized non-small cell lung cancer. Some clones are missing from TCRdb's copy, which holds only in-frame ones; the method was immunoSEQ multiplex PCR. The sample has 55,000 to 65,000 clones; roughly 90% are singletons. Overall study findings and caveats: The tumor had only one region sequenced, so heterogeneity remains possible. Blood T cell density predicted longer survival; adjacent-lung clonality, shorter. Peak T cell clonality was found in uninvolved adjacent lung, exceeding tumor. Adjacent lung was found to contain a median roughly 60 of the top 100 tumor clones.

After removal of 4 bases from V and 6 bases from J, the junction contained 2 bases not matched to a gene. Germline V gives CDR1 GTSNPN, CDR2 SVGIG (reference sequence). This CDR3 is 14 amino acids long. The genes are TRBV30 and TRBJ2-2; 13 bases are a match to TRBD2. The material sequenced was peripheral blood, taken before any cancer treatment. This sequence originates from a man aged 35-75 years with stage I squamous cell lung carcinoma. DNA for the CDR3: TGTGCCTGGACCGGACTAGCGGGAGCCGGGGAGCTGTTTTTT. Its translation: CAWTGLAGAGELFF.